This TCR beta chain was retrieved from a study of control samples from healthy donors and cancer patients. The protocol was immunoSEQ multiplex PCR, while the TCRdb copy is restricted to in-frame clones and leaves out a portion. The sample carries some 100,000 clones, roughly 92% recorded once. With 4 bases clipped from V and 1 base from J, the junction kept 6 bases outside the gene matches. The CDR3 contains 15 residues. Germline CDR1 and CDR2: SGHDN and FVKESK. The J gene is TRBJ1-1, the V gene TRBV14, with 7 positions matching TRBD1. Material: blood. The receptor's source is a human donor in good health. The donor label of this sample is uncertain. The CDR3 DNA is TGTGCCAGCAGCCTCCGACAGGGATGGAACACTGAAGCTTTCTTT. This sequence encodes CASSLRQGWNTEAFF.